This T cell receptor (beta chain) was identified during a study of blood T cell repertoires in COVID-19. Study-wide background: Sites in the United States, Italy and Spain provided acute and convalescent COVID-19 samples.

Original data processing: Amplifying reference gene primers gave estimates of nucleated cell counts. The data were produced by immunoSEQ multiplex PCR, yet TCRdb's version contains in-frame clones alone and is incomplete. V, J and clone size derive from that table, while D and trimming were established from the DNA sequence. The sample lists about 77,000 clones, about 80% seen once, with 4.5% to 5.5% in the top ten. The clonotype comes from a woman in her sixties or seventies with acute or convalescent COVID-19. Sequencing input: peripheral blood.

CDR3 loop: CASSLPVRETQYF. The CDR3 region has the DNA TGTGCCAGCAGCTTACCCGTCAGGGAGACCCAGTACTTC. The rearrangement links TRBV7-9 to TRBJ2-5, with D unresolved. In germline, CDR1 is SEHNR, CDR2 FQNEAQ (reference sequence). The CDR3 is made up of 13 amino acids. V lost 2 bases, J lost 5 bases, and 9 bases lay in between.